What follows describes a single TCR beta chain. Using immunoSEQ multiplex PCR, the repertoire was profiled, and TCRdb retains in-frame clones only, with some absent. The table has 2,500,000 or so clones, about 90% seen once. The germline V gene encodes CDR1 SGHNT and CDR2 YYREEE (reference sequence). The CDR3 covers 16 residues. V was trimmed by 2 bases and J by 4 bases, leaving 16 bases between them. The entry originates in a study of shared clonotypes between healthy human individuals. The chain recombines TRBV5-4 with TRBJ2-1; perhaps TRBD2 as D (6 bases). Sequencing was performed on naive CD4+ T cells from PBMCs. Subset noted: CD45RA+ positively selected. This clonotype was sampled from a man aged 18 to 29 in good health. Some clones in this sample may be carry-over from other donors' samples. This CDR3 reads CASSFGGSGNYNEQFF. The DNA for the CDR3 is TGTGCCAGCAGCTTCGGAGGGAGTGGAAATTACAATGAGCAGTTCTTC.